Below are 5 T cell receptor beta chains sequenced from a single sample in a study of T cell clonality in common variable immunodeficiency. Method: immunoSEQ multiplex PCR; TCRdb's copy keeps in-frame clones and lacks some. Listed for the sample are 50,000 to 60,000 clones, none seen a single time. Sequenced: peripheral blood mononuclear cells. These receptors all come from a person aged 18 to 69 in good health.

This clone was observed at least ten times. The read comes to an end 3 residues before the CDR3 does, leaving the germline J gene to fill in the end. This chain links TRBV28 with TRBJ2-7; 12 positions agree with TRBD2. The CDR3 has 17 amino acids. CDR1 is MDHEN and CDR2 is SYDVKM in the germline V gene. Trimming took 5 bases from V and 0 from J; bases not matched to a gene: 8. The chain's CDR3 is CASSRQLAGGLSYEQYF. The sequenced CDR3 bases are TGTGCCAGCAGTCGACAACTAGCGGGAGGCCTCTCCTACGAG.

There are many counts of this clone. Sequencing ends 3 residues short of the CDR3 end; the germline J gene provides the rest. The chain recombines TRBV2 with TRBJ2-1, with D perhaps TRBD1 (5 bases). V was cut by 6 bases and J by 6 bases, with 9 bases left in between. The CDR3 is 12 residues long. CDR1 is SNHLY, CDR2 FYNNEI, per germline. The chain's CDR3 is CASRATGNEQFF. The sequenced part of the CDR3 DNA is TGTGCCAGCAGAGCTACAGGCAATGAG. Looking up the rest from reference TRBV2 and TRBJ2-1 gives the full variable domain: EPEVTQTPSHQVTQMGQEVILRCVPISNHLYFYWYRQILGQKVEFLVSFYNNEISEKSEIFDDQFSVERPDGSNFTLKIRSTKLEDSAMYFCASRATGNEQFFGPGTRLTVL.

This clone has a count of ten or more. The part of the CDR3 DNA that was read is TGTGCCAGCAGCCAGGACAGGGCGACAGATACG. It translates to CASSQDRATDT. The entire CDR3 protein reads CASSQDRATDTQYF. The rearrangement uses TRBV7-3 and TRBJ2-3, with TRBD1 identical over 8 bases. The read halts 3 residues ahead of the CDR3 end, with the missing end drawn from the germline J gene. V dropped 5 bases and J dropped 3; count of bases not matched to a gene: 4. This CDR3 is built from 14 residues. In germline, CDR1 is SGHTA, CDR2 FQGTGA.

This clone was recorded at least ten times. The read finishes 3 residues shy of the CDR3 end, and the germline J gene is used to complete it. The chain employs TRBV20-1 and TRBJ1-5; 7 nucleotides match TRBD1. The CDR3 totals 14 residues. After removal of 4 bases from V and 2 bases from J, the junction contained 5 bases not matched to a gene. Looked up from germline, CDR1 is DFQATT and CDR2 is SNEGSKA (reference sequence). The covered CDR3 bases are TGCAGTGCTATAGGGGGCGCGGGCAATCAGCCC. As protein: CSAIGGAGNQP. The CDR3 as a whole reads CSAIGGAGNQPQHF.

This clone appeared many times. The read is 3 residues too short to cover the CDR3 end, so that end is filled in from the germline J gene. The chain links TRBV7-9 to TRBJ2-3, with D tentatively TRBD2 (6 bases). The CDR3 sequence is 15 residues long. Germline lookup yields CDR1 SEHNR and CDR2 FQNEAQ (reference sequence). Trimming cost V 2 bases and J 6 bases, with 15 bases left between them. The DNA read from the CDR3 is TGTGCCAGCAGCTTACGGGGGACCCCCGAGGATACG. It specifies CASSLRGTPEDT. The CDR3 in its entirety is CASSLRGTPEDTQYF. Based on the CDR3 plus reference TRBV7-9 and TRBJ2-3, the full variable domain is DTGVSQNPRHKITKRGQNVTFRCDPISEHNRLYWYRQTLGQGPEFLTYFQNEAQLEKSRLLSDRFSAERPKGSFSTLEIQRTEQGDSAMYLCASSLRGTPEDTQYFGPGTRLTVL.